This record concerns one T cell receptor beta chain sequence. Data came from immunoSEQ multiplex PCR; TCRdb stores just in-frame clones and leaves some out. The sample shows approximately 22,000 clones, roughly 83% of them seen only once. This sample stems from a study of blood T cell repertoires in COVID-19. Study background: PBMCs, B-cell-depleted T cells, or T cells provided the cDNA or gDNA that made up the material.

Germline CDR1 is SGHKS and CDR2 is YYEKEE (reference sequence). V was cut by 0 bases and J by 0 bases, with 12 bases left in between. The CDR3 totals 16 residues. Sequencing used peripheral blood. This receptor was obtained from a man of 80 years or more with active or convalescent COVID-19. The chain couples TRBV5-5 to TRBJ1-1; D is unresolved. The CDR3 DNA is TGTGCCAGCAGCTTGGACCCCACGGGTCTGAACACTGAAGCTTTCTTT. Amino acid sequence: CASSLDPTGLNTEAFF. The full variable domain, in which reference TRBV5-5 and TRBJ1-1 provide the parts outside the CDR3, is DAGVTQSPTHLIKTRGQQVTLRCSPISGHKSVSWYQQVLGQGPQFIFQYYEKEERGRGNFPDRFSARQFPNYSSELNVNALLLGDSALYLCASSLDPTGLNTEAFFGQGTRLTVV.